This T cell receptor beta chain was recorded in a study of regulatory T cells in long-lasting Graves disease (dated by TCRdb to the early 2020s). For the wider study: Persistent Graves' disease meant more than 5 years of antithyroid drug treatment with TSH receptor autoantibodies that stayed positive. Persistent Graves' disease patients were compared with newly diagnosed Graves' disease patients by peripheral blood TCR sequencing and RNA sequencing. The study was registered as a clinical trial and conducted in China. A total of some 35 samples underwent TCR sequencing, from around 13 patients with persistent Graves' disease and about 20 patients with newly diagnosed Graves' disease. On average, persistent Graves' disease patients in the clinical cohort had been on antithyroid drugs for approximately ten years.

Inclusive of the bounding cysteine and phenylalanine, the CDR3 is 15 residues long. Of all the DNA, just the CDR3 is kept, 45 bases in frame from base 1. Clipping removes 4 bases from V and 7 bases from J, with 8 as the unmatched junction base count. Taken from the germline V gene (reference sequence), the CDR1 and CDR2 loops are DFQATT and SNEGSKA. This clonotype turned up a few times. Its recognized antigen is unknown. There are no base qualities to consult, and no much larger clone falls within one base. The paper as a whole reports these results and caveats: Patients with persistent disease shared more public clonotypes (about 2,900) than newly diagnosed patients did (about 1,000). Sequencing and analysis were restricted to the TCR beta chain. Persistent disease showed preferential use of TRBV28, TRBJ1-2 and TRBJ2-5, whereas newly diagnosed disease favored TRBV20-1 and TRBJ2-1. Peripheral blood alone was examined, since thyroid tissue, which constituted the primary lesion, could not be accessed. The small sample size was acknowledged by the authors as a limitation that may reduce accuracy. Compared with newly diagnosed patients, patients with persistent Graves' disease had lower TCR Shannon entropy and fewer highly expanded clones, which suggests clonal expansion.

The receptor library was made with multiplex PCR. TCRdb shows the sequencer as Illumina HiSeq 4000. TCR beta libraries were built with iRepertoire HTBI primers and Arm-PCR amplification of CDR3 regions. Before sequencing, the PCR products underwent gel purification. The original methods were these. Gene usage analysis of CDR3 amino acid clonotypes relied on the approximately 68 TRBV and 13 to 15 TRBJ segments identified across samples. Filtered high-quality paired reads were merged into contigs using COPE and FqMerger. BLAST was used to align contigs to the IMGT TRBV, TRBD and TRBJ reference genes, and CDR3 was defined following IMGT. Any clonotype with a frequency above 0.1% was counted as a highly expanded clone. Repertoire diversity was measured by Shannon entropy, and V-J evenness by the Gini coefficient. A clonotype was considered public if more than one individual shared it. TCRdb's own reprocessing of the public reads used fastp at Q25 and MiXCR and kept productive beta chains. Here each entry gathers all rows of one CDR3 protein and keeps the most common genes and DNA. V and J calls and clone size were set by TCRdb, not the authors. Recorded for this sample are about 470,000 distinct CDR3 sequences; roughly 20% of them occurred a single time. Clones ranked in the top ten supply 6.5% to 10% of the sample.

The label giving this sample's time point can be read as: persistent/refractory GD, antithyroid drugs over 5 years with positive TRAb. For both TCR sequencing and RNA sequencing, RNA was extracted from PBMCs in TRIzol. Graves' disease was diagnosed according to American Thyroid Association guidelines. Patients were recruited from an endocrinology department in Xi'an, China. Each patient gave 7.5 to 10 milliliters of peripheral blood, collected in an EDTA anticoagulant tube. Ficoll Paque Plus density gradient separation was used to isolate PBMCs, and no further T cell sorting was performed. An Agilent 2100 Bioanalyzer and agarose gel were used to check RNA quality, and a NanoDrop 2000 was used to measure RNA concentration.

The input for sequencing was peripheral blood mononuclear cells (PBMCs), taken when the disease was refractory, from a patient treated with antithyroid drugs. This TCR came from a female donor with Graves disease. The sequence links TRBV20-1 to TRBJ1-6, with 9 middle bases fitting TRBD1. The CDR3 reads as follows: CSAKDWTGVNSPLHF. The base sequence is TGCAGTGCTAAAGACTGGACAGGGGTGAATTCACCCCTCCACTTT.